What follows are 21 T cell receptor beta chains derived from one specimen sequenced in a study of T-cell reconstitution after alpha-beta-depleted transplantation in children. Unique molecular identifiers were used to barcode this TCRbeta library. From the PCR reads, TCRdb called clonotypes with MiXCR, one entry per CDR3 protein. This sample has approximately 510,000 distinct CDR3 sequences, with around 18% found just once. This specimen consisted of PBMCs from the stem cell graft donor, obtained from the stem cell graft. These receptors all come from a human donor who donated a stem cell graft to a child with acute lymphoblastic leukemia.

The V call is TRBV4-1, the J call TRBJ2-1; D gene uncertain. Germline lookup yields CDR1 MGHRA and CDR2 YSYEKL. This CDR3 contains 14 residues. V lost 2 bases to trimming and J lost 9 bases, with 14 bases between them. In DNA form, the CDR3 reads TGCGCCAGCAGCCAACCATTTGATAGCAGTGAGCAGTTCTTC. This translates into CASSQPFDSSEQFF.

The table lists this clonotype with a few counts. This sequence joins TRBV7-8 and TRBJ2-7; perhaps TRBD2 as D (6 bases). This CDR3 spans 15 amino acids. Trimming shortened V by 3 bases and J by 7 bases, and 19 bases separated the two germline ends. Germline V CDR1 and CDR2: SGHVS, FQNEAQ. DNA of the CDR3: TGTGCCAGCAGCTTCGGCGGGATAGGTTTGGGGGAGCAGTACTTC. Its translation is CASSFGGIGLGEQYF. The whole variable domain, filled in from reference TRBV7-8 and TRBJ2-7, reads GAGVSQSPRYKVAKRGQDVALRCDPISGHVSLFWYQQALGQGPEFLTYFQNEAQLDKSGLPSDRFFAERPEGSVSTLKIQRTQQEDSAVYLCASSFGGIGLGEQYFGPGTRLTVT.

V is TRBV13 and J is TRBJ2-7, with D uncertain. Trimming left V 3 bases short and J 5 bases short, with 11 bases between. In germline, CDR1 is PRHDT, CDR2 FYEKMQ (reference sequence). The CDR3 length is 13 residues. DNA of the CDR3: TGTGCCAGCAGCTTGAACATTGCCAACGAGCAGTACTTC. Amino acid sequence: CASSLNIANEQYF.

This clonotype was counted a few times. The rearrangement uses TRBV6-5 and TRBJ2-2, with TRBD2 matching 12 bases. The CDR3 totals 17 residues. Germline trimming cut 0 bases from V and 6 bases from J; bases unmatched to any gene: 5. The germline V gene encodes CDR1 MNHEY and CDR2 SVGAGI. Written as DNA, the CDR3 is TGTGCCAGCAGTTACTCACTAGCGGGAGGAGGGGCCGGGGAGCTGTTTTTT. It translates to CASSYSLAGGGAGELFF.

The chain recombines TRBV5-6 with TRBJ2-2; D ambiguous. The CDR3 sequence is 16 residues long. Trimming removed 4 bases from V and 0 bases from J, with 13 bases in between. The germline V gene encodes CDR1 SGHDT and CDR2 YYEEEE. DNA for the CDR3: TGTGCCAGCAGCCTCACCCAATACGCGAACACCGGGGAGCTGTTTTTT. Its translation: CASSLTQYANTGELFF.

This clonotype was observed a handful of times. The J gene is TRBJ2-7, the V gene TRBV5-1; TRBD2 aligns across 9 bases. The CDR3 is 19 residues long. The J segment lost 0 bases and the V segment lost 2 bases, leaving 15 bases of the junction unmatched. Germline values: CDR1 SGHRS, CDR2 YFSETQ. DNA of the CDR3: TGCGCCAGCAGCTTCCGACAGAGAGACCTAGCGGGGCACTCCTACGAGCAGTACTTC. Its translation: CASSFRQRDLAGHSYEQYF.

The V gene is TRBV5-1, the J gene TRBJ2-1; 14 bases line up with TRBD2. The CDR3 sequence is 18 residues long. In germline, CDR1 is SGHRS, CDR2 YFSETQ. V shed 4 bases, J shed 4 bases, and the junction held 10 bases outside the gene matches. The CDR3 nucleotides are TGCGCCAGCAGCAGACTAGCGGGAGGGCCCACCCTGTACAATGAGCAGTTCTTC. Translating it yields CASSRLAGGPTLYNEQFF.

This clonotype came up a few times. The chain combines TRBV3-1 with TRBJ2-1, with D perhaps being TRBD1 or TRBD2 (5 bases each). CDR1 is LGHDT and CDR2 is YNNKEL in the germline V gene (reference sequence). This CDR3 contains 17 residues. V was clipped by 2 bases and J by 9 bases, with 23 bases between them. CDR3 bases: TGTGCCAGCAGCCAATCTGGCAACCTTCAGGGAGTCGGTGAGCAGTTCTTC. Amino acids: CASSQSGNLQGVGEQFF.

This clonotype was counted between two and nine times. For the CDR3, the DNA is TGCGCCAGCAGCTTGGATTTTTTCACTGAAGCTTTCTTT. It translates to CASSLDFFTEAFF. The chain combines TRBV5-1 with TRBJ1-1; D not certain. Between the trimmed V and J ends, which lost 0 bases and 4 bases, there was a span of 7 bases. The V gene's germline CDR1 is SGHRS and CDR2 YFSETQ. The CDR3 contains 13 residues.

This clonotype was observed a few times. The chain employs TRBV11-2 and TRBJ1-5; D possibly corresponds to TRBD1 (5 bases). V dropped 0 bases and J dropped 8 bases, with 20 bases sitting between them. The germline CDR1 and CDR2 sequences are SGHAT and FQNNGV. This CDR3 spans 17 amino acids. CDR3 sequence reads: CASSLDFGGGGTEPQHF. The CDR3 nucleotides are TGTGCCAGCAGCTTAGATTTCGGCGGTGGGGGTACTGAGCCCCAGCATTTT. The full variable domain, rest sourced from reference TRBV11-2 and TRBJ1-5, is EAGVAQSPRYKIIEKRQSVAFWCNPISGHATLYWYQQILGQGPKLLIQFQNNGVVDDSQLPKDRFSAERLKGVDSTLKIQPAKLEDSAVYLCASSLDFGGGGTEPQHFGDGTRLSIL.

This clonotype was counted a few times. The V gene is TRBV20-1, the J gene TRBJ1-2; 9 bases agree with TRBD1. Germline CDR1 DFQATT, CDR2 SNEGSKA (reference sequence). The CDR3 totals 15 residues. J gave up 7 bases and V 2 bases, and 11 bases lay outside the gene matches. The CDR3 region is CSARSPGQGMSGYTF. CDR3 nucleotide sequence: TGCAGTGCTAGAAGCCCGGGACAGGGAATGAGTGGCTACACCTTC.

This clonotype has ten or more counts. The junction does not match germline at one end; this may be a read error. The chain uses TRBV27 and TRBJ1-5; D uncertain. The CDR3 has 14 residues. The germline V gene encodes CDR1 MNHEY and CDR2 SMNVEV (reference sequence). The CDR3, as DNA: TGCGCCAGCAGCTTGCTGGGTGGCAATCAGCCCCAGCATTTT. It encodes CASSLLGGNQPQHF.

At least ten counts were recorded for this clonotype. The genes are TRBV5-1 and TRBJ2-6; D call uncertain. Between the trimmed V and J ends, which lost 0 bases and 4 bases, there was a span of 5 bases. Germline CDR1 reads SGHRS; CDR2 reads YFSETQ. The CDR3 is made up of 14 amino acids. The CDR3 is CASSLGAGANVLTF. CDR3 nucleotides: TGCGCCAGCAGCTTGGGAGCGGGGGCCAACGTCCTGACTTTC.

In its sample, this clonotype was seen a few times. The chain couples TRBV3-1 to TRBJ2-1, with D perhaps TRBD2 (5 bases). CDR3 length: 16 amino acids. Trimming left V 0 bases short and J 4 bases short, with 13 bases between. CDR1 is LGHDT, CDR2 YNNKEL, per germline (reference sequence). The CDR3 DNA sequence: TGTGCCAGCAGCCAAGATAAGGAGGACTTTTACAATGAGCAGTTCTTC. It yields the protein CASSQDKEDFYNEQFF.

The chain employs TRBV5-1 and TRBJ2-7, with D hard to call. The V end lost 4 bases, the J end lost 0 bases, and 14 bases lay between the germline ends. The CDR3 totals 15 residues. CDR1 SGHRS and CDR2 YFSETQ come from the germline V gene. CDR3 DNA sequence: TGCGCCAGCAGCCCGTCGGCGGTGAGCTCCTACGAGCAGTACTTC. Its translation: CASSPSAVSSYEQYF.

This clonotype was seen a handful of times. The chain carries TRBV5-1 and TRBJ1-1, with D tentatively TRBD1 (6 bases). The CDR3 has 15 amino acids. Trimming stripped 1 base from V and 2 bases from J, with 12 bases between. Germline CDR1 SGHRS, CDR2 YFSETQ. This chain's CDR3 is CASSLLTGPNTEAFF. In DNA form, the CDR3 reads TGCGCCAGCAGCTTGTTAACAGGGCCTAACACTGAAGCTTTCTTT.

The chain is built from TRBV12-3 or TRBV12-4 and TRBJ1-2; 8 bases agree with TRBD1. Trimming took 3 bases from V and 7 from J; bases not matched to a gene: 4. This CDR3 has 13 amino acids. The DNA of the CDR3 is TGTGCCAGCAGTTTGGACAGGGCGGGTGGCTACACCTTC. It encodes CASSLDRAGGYTF.

V usage is TRBV27 and J usage is TRBJ1-2; 7 bases line up with TRBD1. The length of the CDR3 is 14 residues. The V gene end was trimmed by 5 bases and the J gene end by 4 bases; junction bases not matched to a gene: 7. The germline gives CDR1 MNHEY, CDR2 SMNVEV (reference sequence). CDR3 bases: TGTGCCAGCAGTCCCGACAGACAGGGCTATGGCTACACCTTC. Translation gives CASSPDRQGYGYTF.

This clonotype was counted a few times. This rearrangement joins TRBV7-6 to TRBJ2-7; D is unresolved. This CDR3 has 14 residues. Per the germline V gene, CDR1 is SGHVS and CDR2 is FNYEAQ. Trimming shortened V by 6 bases and J by 6 bases, and 18 bases separated the two germline ends. The DNA of the CDR3 is TGTGCCAGCAGTTTCGAACTGTCGAATGCCGAGCAGTACTTC. This translates into CASSFELSNAEQYF.

This clonotype was detected many times. The rearrangement joins TRBV11-2 to TRBJ2-4, with D uncertain. This CDR3 has 11 residues. V gave up 4 bases and J gave up 9 bases, with 7 bases separating them. The germline V gene has CDR1 SGHAT and CDR2 FQNNGV. CDR3 sequence reads: CASSSQTIQYF. For the CDR3, the DNA is TGTGCCAGCAGCTCACAGACCATTCAGTACTTC.

There are a few counts of this clonotype. The chain has TRBV7-9 and TRBJ1-2, with TRBD1 matching 7 bases. The V segment lost 5 bases and the J segment 4 bases; nucleotides outside the gene matches: 10. Germline-derived CDR1 and CDR2 are SEHNR and FQNEAQ (reference sequence). The CDR3 runs to 15 residues. The CDR3 region is CASSEPGAGGYGYTF. CDR3 nucleotides: TGTGCCAGCAGCGAACCAGGGGCAGGGGGCTATGGCTACACCTTC.